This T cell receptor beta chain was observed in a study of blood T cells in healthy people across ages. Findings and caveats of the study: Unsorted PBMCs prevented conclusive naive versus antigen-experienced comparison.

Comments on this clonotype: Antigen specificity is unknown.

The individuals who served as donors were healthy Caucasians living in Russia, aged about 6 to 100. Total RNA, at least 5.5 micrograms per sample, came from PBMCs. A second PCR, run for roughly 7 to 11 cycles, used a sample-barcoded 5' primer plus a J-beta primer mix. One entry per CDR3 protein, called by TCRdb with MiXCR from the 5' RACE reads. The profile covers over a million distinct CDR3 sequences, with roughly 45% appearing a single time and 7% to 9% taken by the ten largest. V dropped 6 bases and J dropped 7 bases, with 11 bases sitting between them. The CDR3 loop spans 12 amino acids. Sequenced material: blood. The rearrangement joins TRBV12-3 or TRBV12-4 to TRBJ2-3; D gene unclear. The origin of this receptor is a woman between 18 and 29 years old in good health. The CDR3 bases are TGTGCCAGCAGCATCAGTACAAATACGCAGTATTTT. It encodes CASSISTNTQYF.